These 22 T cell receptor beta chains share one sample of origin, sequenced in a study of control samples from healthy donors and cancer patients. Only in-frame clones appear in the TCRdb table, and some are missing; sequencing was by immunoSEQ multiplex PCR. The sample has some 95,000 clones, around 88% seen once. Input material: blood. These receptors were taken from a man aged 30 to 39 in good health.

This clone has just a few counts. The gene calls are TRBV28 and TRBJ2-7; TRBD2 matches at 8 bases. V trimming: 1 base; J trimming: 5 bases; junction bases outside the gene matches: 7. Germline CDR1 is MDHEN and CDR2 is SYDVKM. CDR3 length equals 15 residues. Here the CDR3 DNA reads TGTGCCAGCAGTTTATCCCCCCGGGAGGGGCACGAGCAGTACTTC. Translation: CASSLSPREGHEQYF.

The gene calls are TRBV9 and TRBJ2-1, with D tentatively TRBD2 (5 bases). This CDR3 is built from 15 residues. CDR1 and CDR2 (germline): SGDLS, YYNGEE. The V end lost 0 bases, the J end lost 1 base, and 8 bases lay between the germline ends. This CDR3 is CASSVDGGSYNEQFF. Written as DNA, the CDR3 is TGTGCCAGCAGCGTAGACGGCGGGTCCTACAATGAGCAGTTCTTC.

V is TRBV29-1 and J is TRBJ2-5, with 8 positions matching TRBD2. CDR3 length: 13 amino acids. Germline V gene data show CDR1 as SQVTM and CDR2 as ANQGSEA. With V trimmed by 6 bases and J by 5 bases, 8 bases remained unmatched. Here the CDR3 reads CSVDSGTTETQYF. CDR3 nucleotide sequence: TGCAGCGTCGATAGCGGGACTACCGAGACCCAGTACTTC.

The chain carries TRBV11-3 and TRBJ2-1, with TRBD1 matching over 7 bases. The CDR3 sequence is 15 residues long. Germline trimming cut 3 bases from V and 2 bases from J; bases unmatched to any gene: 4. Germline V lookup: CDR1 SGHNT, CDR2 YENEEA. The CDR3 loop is CASSFGQAPYNEQFF. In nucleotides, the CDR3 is TGTGCCAGCAGCTTCGGACAGGCCCCCTACAATGAGCAGTTCTTC.

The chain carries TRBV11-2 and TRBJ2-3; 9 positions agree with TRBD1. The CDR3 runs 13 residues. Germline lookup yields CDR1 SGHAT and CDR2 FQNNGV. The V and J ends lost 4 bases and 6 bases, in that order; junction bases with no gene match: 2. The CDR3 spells CASSSQGADTQYF. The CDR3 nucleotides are TGTGCCAGCAGCTCACAGGGGGCGGATACGCAGTATTTT.

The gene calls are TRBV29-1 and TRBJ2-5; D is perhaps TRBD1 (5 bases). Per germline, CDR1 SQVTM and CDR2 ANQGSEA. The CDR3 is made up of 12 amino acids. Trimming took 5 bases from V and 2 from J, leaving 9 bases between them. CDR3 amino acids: CSVFRQQETQYF. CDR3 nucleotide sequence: TGCAGCGTTTTCCGACAGCAAGAGACCCAGTACTTC. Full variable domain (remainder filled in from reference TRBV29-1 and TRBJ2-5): SAVISQKPSRDICQRGTSLTIQCQVDSQVTMMFWYRQQPGQSLTLIATANQGSEATYESGFVIDKFPISRPNLTFSTLTVSNMSPEDSSIYLCSVFRQQETQYFGPGTRLLVL.

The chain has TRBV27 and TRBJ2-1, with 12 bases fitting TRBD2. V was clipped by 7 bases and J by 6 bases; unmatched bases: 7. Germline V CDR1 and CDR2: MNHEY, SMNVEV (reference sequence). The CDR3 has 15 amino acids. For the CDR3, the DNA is TGTGCCAGCATTTCCCTAGCGGGAGGGCGCAATGAGCAGTTCTTC. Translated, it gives CASISLAGGRNEQFF.

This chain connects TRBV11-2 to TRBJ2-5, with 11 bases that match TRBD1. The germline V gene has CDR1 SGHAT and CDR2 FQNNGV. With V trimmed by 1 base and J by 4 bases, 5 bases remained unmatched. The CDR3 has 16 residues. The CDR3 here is CASSLAGQGARETQYF. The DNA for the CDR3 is TGTGCCAGCAGCTTAGCCGGACAGGGGGCGAGAGAGACCCAGTACTTC.

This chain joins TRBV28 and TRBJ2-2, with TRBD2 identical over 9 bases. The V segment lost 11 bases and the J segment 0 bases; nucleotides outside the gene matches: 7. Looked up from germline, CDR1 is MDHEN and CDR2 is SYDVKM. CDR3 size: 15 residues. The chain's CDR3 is CARGGGGANTGELFF. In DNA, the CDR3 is TGTGCCCGCGGGGGGGGCGGTGCGAACACCGGGGAGCTGTTTTTT.

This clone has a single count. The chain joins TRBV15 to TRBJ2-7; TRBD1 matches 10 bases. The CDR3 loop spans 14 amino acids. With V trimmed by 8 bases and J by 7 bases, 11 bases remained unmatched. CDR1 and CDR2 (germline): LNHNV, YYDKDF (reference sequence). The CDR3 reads CATPRGTGVREQYF. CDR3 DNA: TGTGCCACCCCCAGGGGGACAGGGGTGCGGGAGCAGTACTTC.

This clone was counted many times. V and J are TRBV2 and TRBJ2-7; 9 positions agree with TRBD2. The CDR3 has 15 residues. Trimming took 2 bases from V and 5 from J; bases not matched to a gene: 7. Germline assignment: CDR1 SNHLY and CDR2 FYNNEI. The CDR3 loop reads CASSERRASGNEQYF. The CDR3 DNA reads TGTGCCAGCAGTGAACGGAGGGCTAGCGGGAACGAGCAGTACTTC.

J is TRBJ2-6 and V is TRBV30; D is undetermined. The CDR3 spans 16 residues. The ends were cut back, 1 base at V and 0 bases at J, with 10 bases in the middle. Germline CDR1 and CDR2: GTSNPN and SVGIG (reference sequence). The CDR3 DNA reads TGTGCCTGGAGTGGGGTCCCCTTCTCTGGGGCCAACGTCCTGACTTTC. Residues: CAWSGVPFSGANVLTF.

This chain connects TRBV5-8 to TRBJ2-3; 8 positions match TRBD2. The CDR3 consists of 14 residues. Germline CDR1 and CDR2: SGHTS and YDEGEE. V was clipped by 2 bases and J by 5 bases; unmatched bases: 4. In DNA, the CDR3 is TGTGCCAGCAGCTTCGGGGGGGGTCGAGATACGCAGTATTTT. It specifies CASSFGGGRDTQYF.

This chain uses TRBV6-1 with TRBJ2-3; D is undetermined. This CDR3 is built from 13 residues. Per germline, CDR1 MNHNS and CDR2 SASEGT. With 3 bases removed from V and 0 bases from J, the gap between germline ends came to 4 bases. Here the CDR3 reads CASSDPSTDTQYF. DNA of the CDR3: TGTGCCAGCAGTGATCCCAGCACAGATACGCAGTATTTT.

DNA of the CDR3: TGTGCCAGCAGCTTCGGGATGGGAGAGACCCAGTACTTC. This encodes CASSFGMGETQYF. The rearrangement joins TRBV5-6 to TRBJ2-5; TRBD2 might be the D (5 bases). Germline values: CDR1 SGHDT, CDR2 YYEEEE. The CDR3 runs 13 residues. Deletions cut 2 bases from V and 4 bases from J, with 9 bases between. The full variable domain, its missing parts supplied by reference TRBV5-6 and TRBJ2-5, is DAGVTQSPTHLIKTRGQQVTLRCSPKSGHDTVSWYQQALGQGPQFIFQYYEEEERQRGNFPDRFSGHQFPNYSSELNVNALLLGDSALYLCASSFGMGETQYFGPGTRLLVL.

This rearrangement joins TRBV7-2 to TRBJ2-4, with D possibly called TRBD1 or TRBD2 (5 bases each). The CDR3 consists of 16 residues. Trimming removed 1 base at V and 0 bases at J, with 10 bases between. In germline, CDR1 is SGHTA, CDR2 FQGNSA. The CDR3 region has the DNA TGTGCCAGCAGCTTAGTCATGGGGGTAGCCAAAAACATTCAGTACTTC. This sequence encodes CASSLVMGVAKNIQYF.

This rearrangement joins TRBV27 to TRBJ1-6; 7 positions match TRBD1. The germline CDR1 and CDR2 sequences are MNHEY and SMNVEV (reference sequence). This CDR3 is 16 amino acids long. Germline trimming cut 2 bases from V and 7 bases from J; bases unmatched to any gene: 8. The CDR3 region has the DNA TGTGCCAGCAGTTTAATTTCCAGGGACAGAAATTCACCCCTCCACTTT. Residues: CASSLISRDRNSPLHF.

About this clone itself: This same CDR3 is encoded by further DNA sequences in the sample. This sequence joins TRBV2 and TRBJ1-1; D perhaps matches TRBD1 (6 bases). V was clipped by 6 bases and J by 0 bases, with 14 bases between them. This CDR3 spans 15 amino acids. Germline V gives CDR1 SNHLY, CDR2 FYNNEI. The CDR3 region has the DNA TGTGCCAGCAGGGTAGACGGACAGTTGAACACTGAAGCTTTCTTT. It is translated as CASRVDGQLNTEAFF.

CDR3 coding DNA: TGTGCCAGCTCTCAGGGGGCGCAAACTGAAGCTTTCTTT. Translated, it gives CASSQGAQTEAFF. The V gene is TRBV18, the J gene TRBJ1-1; the match to TRBD1 covers 8 bases. CDR3 length equals 13 residues. The V gene end was trimmed by 6 bases and the J gene end by 5 bases; junction bases not matched to a gene: 5. Germline CDR1 is KGHSH and CDR2 is LQKENI.

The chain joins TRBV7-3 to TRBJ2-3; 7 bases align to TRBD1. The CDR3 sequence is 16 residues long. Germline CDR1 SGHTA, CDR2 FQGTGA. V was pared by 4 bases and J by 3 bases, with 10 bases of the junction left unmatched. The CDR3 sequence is CASSSKPGQKTDTQYF. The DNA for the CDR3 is TGTGCCAGCAGCTCAAAGCCGGGACAGAAAACAGATACGCAGTATTTT.

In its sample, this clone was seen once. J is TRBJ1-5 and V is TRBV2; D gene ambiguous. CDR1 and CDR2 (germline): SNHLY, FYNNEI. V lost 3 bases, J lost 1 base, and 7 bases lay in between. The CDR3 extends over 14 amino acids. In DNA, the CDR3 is TGTGCCAGCAGTGATGTGATGAGCAATCAGCCCCAGCATTTT. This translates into CASSDVMSNQPQHF.

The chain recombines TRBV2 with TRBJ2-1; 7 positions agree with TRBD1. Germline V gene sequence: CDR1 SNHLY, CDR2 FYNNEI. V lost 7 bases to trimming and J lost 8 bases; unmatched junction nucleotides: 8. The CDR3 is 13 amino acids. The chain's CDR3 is CASIIEGADEQFF. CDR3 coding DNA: TGTGCCAGCATTATAGAGGGGGCGGATGAGCAGTTCTTC. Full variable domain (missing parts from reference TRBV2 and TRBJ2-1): EPEVTQTPSHQVTQMGQEVILRCVPISNHLYFYWYRQILGQKVEFLVSFYNNEISEKSEIFDDQFSVERPDGSNFTLKIRSTKLEDSAMYFCASIIEGADEQFFGPGTRLTVL.